This TCR beta chain was found in a study of blood T cell repertoires in COVID-19. The CDR3 covers 17 residues. V lost 3 bases, J lost 4 bases, and 20 bases lay in between. The germline gives CDR1 SGHTA, CDR2 FQGNSA. Sequenced by immunoSEQ multiplex PCR; TCRdb stores in-frame clones only, minus some. The data contain around 140,000 clones, roughly 82% of them singletons. Sequencing was done on a sample of peripheral blood. The chain uses TRBV7-2 and TRBJ2-3, with D possibly TRBD2 on 5 matching bases. This TCR derives from a human donor with acute or convalescent COVID-19. The donor label of this sample is uncertain. DNA for the CDR3: TGTGCCAGCAGCTTGAGGGTTTTAAGGGAGTCCCCAGATACGCAGTATTTT. It encodes CASSLRVLRESPDTQYF. The full variable domain, its missing parts supplied by reference TRBV7-2 and TRBJ2-3, is GAGVSQSPSNKVTEKGKDVELRCDPISGHTALYWYRQSLGQGLEFLIYFQGNSAPDKSGLPSDRFSAERTGGSVSTLTIQRTQQEDSAVYLCASSLRVLRESPDTQYFGPGTRLTVL.